This T cell receptor beta chain was documented in a study of blood T cell repertoires in COVID-19 (dated by TCRdb to between 2020 and 2021). Notes on the research overall: Samples covering the acute and convalescent phases of COVID-19 were provided by collaborators in the United States, Italy and Spain. The material from the prospective study consisted of cDNA or gDNA derived from T cells, B-cell-depleted T cells, or PBMCs. Deeply sampled blood TCRbeta repertoires from subjects exposed to, actively infected with, or recovered from COVID-19 were included in the dataset. The repertoires were released in a freely available public database intended as a resource for research on the immune response to SARS-CoV-2. The samples were drawn from the first 160 participants of the ongoing ImmuneRACE study and from 950 to 1,500 subjects provided by 6 global collaborators. Sample metadata almost always included a de-identified subject ID, COVID-19 status, age in years and sex. HLA class I and class II types, where available, came from metadata supplied by the sample provider rather than from assay-based typing. Paper-wide results and their limitations: How much clinical and demographic metadata was included differed by source and by participant, and the metadata was provided uncurated.

As concerns this clone: Its antigen is unknown. The input lacks base qualities; no much larger clone sits a single base away.

TCRbeta CDR3 regions were amplified from genomic DNA using the immunoSEQ Assay, a bias-controlled multiplex PCR. As for the original processing: Within the assay, amplification of reference gene primers was used to estimate how many nucleated cells each sample contained. Sequence reads were collapsed and filtered to measure the absolute abundance of every unique TCRbeta CDR3 rearrangement. For each sample, productive Simpson clonality was calculated as the square root of Simpson's diversity index across productive rearrangements. The source is immuneACCESS, and TCRdb retained only in-frame sequences with V and J called. Part of the clones is not carried over; for the studies checked, unresolved V genes explain less than half of this, and the remainder is unexplained. For V, J and clone size, that table is used; D and trimming come from the DNA. This sample comprises over 150,000 clones, about 86% of them detected only once. The biggest ten clones account for 7.3% of the sample.

CDR1 and CDR2 were assigned from the germline V gene (reference sequence) as LGHDT and YNNKEL. The junction carries 13 bases between V and J, which are trimmed by 1 base and 0 bases respectively. The CDR3 runs 17 amino acids, cysteine and phenylalanine included. Just CDR3 DNA is preserved here, 51 bases in frame from base 1. Enrolling through a virtual design, the prospective study's participants ranged in age from roughly 18 to 89 years and lived across around 25 United States geographic areas. Cohort assignment in the prospective study relied on participant-reported clinical history from a screening survey and a study questionnaire. Recovered participants in ImmuneRACE Cohort 3 were defined as having two consecutive negative NP/OP PCR tests, clearance from a healthcare professional, or resolution of symptoms. Mobile phlebotomists in the prospective study collected whole blood, serum and a nasopharyngeal or oropharyngeal swab from every participant. Over a roughly 2-month period, participants in the prospective study had the option of providing additional blood draws and questionnaires. Before DNA extraction, prospective study blood samples were shipped either frozen or at room temperature.

The sequence was obtained from a man over 45 who had recovered from COVID-19. The material sequenced was PBMCs or T cells enriched from blood (not recorded which). The chain was built from TRBV3-1 (or the pseudogene TRBV3-2) and TRBJ2-1; TRBD2 could be the D gene, as 6 bases match. The nucleotide sequence reads as follows: TGTGCCAGCAGCCAAGGTCGGAGGGCGAGCTCCTACAATGAGCAGTTCTTC. Its protein reads: CASSQGRRASSYNEQFF.